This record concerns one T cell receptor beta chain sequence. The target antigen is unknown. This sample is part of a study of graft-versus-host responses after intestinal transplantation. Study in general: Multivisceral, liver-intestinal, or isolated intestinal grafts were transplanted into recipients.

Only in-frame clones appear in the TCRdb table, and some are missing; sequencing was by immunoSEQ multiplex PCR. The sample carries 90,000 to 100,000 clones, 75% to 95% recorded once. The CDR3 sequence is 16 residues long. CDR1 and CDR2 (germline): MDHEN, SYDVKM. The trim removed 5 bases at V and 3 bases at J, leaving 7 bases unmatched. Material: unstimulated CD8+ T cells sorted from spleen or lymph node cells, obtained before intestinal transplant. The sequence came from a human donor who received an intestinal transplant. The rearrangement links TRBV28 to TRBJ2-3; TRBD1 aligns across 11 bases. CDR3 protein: CASSPMDRGLTDTQYF. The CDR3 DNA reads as TGTGCCAGCAGTCCCATGGACAGGGGGCTGACAGATACGCAGTATTTT.